This entry describes one T cell receptor (beta chain). Its antigen is not known. The CDR3 length is 14 residues. V shed 7 bases, J shed 4 bases, and the junction held 7 bases outside the gene matches. Germline CDR1 is SGHRS and CDR2 is YFSETQ. This specimen belongs to a study of blood T cells in healthy people across ages. About the study: About one barcoded beta molecule was captured per two T cells (by template switching). Regarding the study as a whole: Conclusively comparing naive with antigen-experienced cells was impossible with unsorted PBMCs.

For the second PCR, which ran for roughly 6 to 12 cycles, a sample-barcoded 5' primer and a J-beta primer mix were used. A template-switch adaptor containing 12 random nucleotides labeled each cDNA molecule. TCRdb re-analysed the 5' RACE reads in MiXCR, keeping a single row per CDR3 protein. Seen here are some 1,500,000 distinct CDR3 sequences, approximately 42% observed once, and the top ten hold around 4%. No fewer than 6.5 million PBMCs went into each sample. This receptor was taken from a young woman in good health. The chain has TRBV5-1 and TRBJ1-1; 10 bases are shared with TRBD1. Sequencing was carried out using blood. CDR3 amino acids: CASGTGERGTEAFF. Written as DNA, the CDR3 is TGCGCCAGCGGGACAGGGGAGCGGGGCACTGAAGCTTTCTTT.